The 8 T cell receptor beta chains below all came from one sample that was sequenced in a study of T-cell reconstitution after alpha-beta-depleted transplantation in children. The TCRbeta library incorporated unique molecular identifiers. TCRdb itself ran the PCR reads through MiXCR, one entry per CDR3 protein. The table records about 600,000 distinct CDR3 sequences, roughly a tenth of them present only once. Sequencing used PBMCs from the stem cell graft donor, obtained from the stem cell graft. The receptor set was obtained from a human donor who donated a stem cell graft to a child with acute myeloid leukemia.

This clonotype was recorded a few times. The chain employs TRBV6-4 and TRBJ2-1; 13 bases are a match to TRBD2. CDR1 is MRHNA and CDR2 is SNTAGT in the germline V gene. Trimming cost V 5 bases and J 8 bases; bases outside gene matches: 6. The CDR3 has 15 residues. CDR3 bases: TGTGCCAGCAGTCGGACTAGCGGGAGTCCAGATGAGCAGTTCTTC. Its translation: CASSRTSGSPDEQFF.

This clonotype was seen repeatedly, ten times or more. The chain uses TRBV12-3 or TRBV12-4 and TRBJ1-1; D call uncertain. The CDR3 loop spans 8 amino acids. The germline V and J ends were trimmed by 8 bases and 10 bases, with 5 bases remaining between them. The CDR3, as DNA: TGTGCCAGCTCGGGAGCTTTCTTT. Protein product: CASSGAFF.

This clonotype was picked up many times. The V call is TRBV28, the J call TRBJ2-7, with TRBD1 matching over 9 bases. With V trimmed by 7 bases and J by 0 bases, 10 bases remained unmatched. Germline V gene lookup returns CDR1 MDHEN and CDR2 SYDVKM. This CDR3 comprises 16 residues. CDR3 sequence reads: CASKPGQGTSSYEQYF. CDR3 nucleotides: TGTGCCAGCAAACCGGGACAGGGAACGAGCTCCTACGAGCAGTACTTC.

This clonotype has more than one count but fewer than ten. This CDR3 reads CASSYRAGGPGEQFF. CDR3 DNA sequence: TGTGCCAGCAGTTACCGAGCGGGAGGGCCCGGTGAGCAGTTCTTC. The rearrangement joins TRBV6-2 or TRBV6-3 to TRBJ2-1; the match to TRBD2 covers 10 bases. V trimming: 2 bases; J trimming: 9 bases; junction bases outside the gene matches: 7. This CDR3 has 15 residues. The V gene's germline CDR1 is MNHEY and CDR2 SVGEGT.

This clonotype has just a few counts. CDR3 in DNA: TGTGCCAGCAGTTCACAGGGGGCCGGGTACGAGCAGTACTTC. It is translated as CASSSQGAGYEQYF. The chain is built from TRBV12-3 or TRBV12-4 and TRBJ2-7; 9 nucleotides align to TRBD1. The junction had 5 bases not matched to a gene; V was cut back by 4 bases and J by 4 bases. The CDR3 length is 14 residues.

This clonotype was observed a few times. This sequence joins TRBV29-1 and TRBJ1-1; unclear D gene. Per germline, CDR1 SQVTM and CDR2 ANQGSEA. The CDR3 covers 13 residues. Deletions cut 6 bases from V and 1 base from J, with 12 bases between. The CDR3 DNA reads TGCAGCGTCTCAACCGGCGGGAACACTGAAGCTTTCTTT. It translates to CSVSTGGNTEAFF.

The chain links TRBV4-3 to TRBJ2-7; D is possibly TRBD1 (6 bases). CDR3 length: 14 residues. With 1 base removed from V and 3 bases from J, the gap between germline ends came to 10 bases. Germline V gene data show CDR1 as LGHNA and CDR2 as YSLEER. The CDR3 DNA sequence: TGCGCCAGCAGCCAAGCTAGAGGGGGCTACGAGCAGTACTTC. Its translation: CASSQARGGYEQYF.

This clonotype has ten or more counts. The chain couples TRBV9 to TRBJ2-7, with 8 bases identical to TRBD2. V dropped 0 bases and J dropped 4; count of bases not matched to a gene: 6. From germline, CDR1 is SGDLS and CDR2 YYNGEE. The CDR3 has 15 amino acids. In DNA form, the CDR3 reads TGTGCCAGCAGCGTAGGGTATGGCGGGAGGTACGAGCAGTACTTC. Its protein is CASSVGYGGRYEQYF.